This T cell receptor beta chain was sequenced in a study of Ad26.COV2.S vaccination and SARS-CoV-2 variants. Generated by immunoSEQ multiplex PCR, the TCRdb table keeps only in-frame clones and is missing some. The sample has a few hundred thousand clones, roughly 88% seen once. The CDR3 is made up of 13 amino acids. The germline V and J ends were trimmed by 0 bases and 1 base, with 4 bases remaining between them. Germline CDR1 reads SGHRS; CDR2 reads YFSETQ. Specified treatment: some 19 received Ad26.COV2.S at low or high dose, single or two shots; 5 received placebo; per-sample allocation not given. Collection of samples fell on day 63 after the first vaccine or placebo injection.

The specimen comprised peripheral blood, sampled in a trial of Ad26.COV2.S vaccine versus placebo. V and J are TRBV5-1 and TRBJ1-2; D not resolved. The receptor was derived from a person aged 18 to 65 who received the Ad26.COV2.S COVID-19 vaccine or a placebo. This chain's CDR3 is CASSLDSNYGYTF. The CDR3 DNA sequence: TGCGCCAGCAGCTTGGACAGTAACTATGGCTACACCTTC.